These 32 T cell receptor beta chains came from one sample sequenced in a study of cytomegalovirus exposure and HLA in healthy donors. Primers for the PCR totalled 60 Vbeta and 13 Jbeta. Assay used: immunoSEQ multiplex PCR; TCRdb lists only in-frame clones, some missing. This sample's table has 220,000 or so clones. Sample: PBMCs. All receptors come from a girl aged 2 to 10 in good health and CMV-seropositive.

J is TRBJ2-2 and V is TRBV30; D is ambiguous. In germline, CDR1 is GTSNPN, CDR2 SVGIG (reference sequence). The CDR3 has 14 residues. Trimming left V 3 bases short and J 5 bases short, with 13 bases between. The CDR3 coding sequence is TGTGCCTGGAGCCAGAGGTTGGGTACCGGGGAGCTGTTTTTT. Protein: CAWSQRLGTGELFF.

The chain joins TRBV19 to TRBJ2-2; 11 bases match TRBD1. The V segment lost 5 bases and the J segment 0 bases; nucleotides outside the gene matches: 8. Germline-derived CDR1 and CDR2 are LNHDA and SQIVND (reference sequence). The length of the CDR3 is 18 residues. CDR3 protein: CASSSRTGGAANTGELFF. The CDR3 bases are TGTGCCAGTAGTTCCCGGACAGGGGGCGCCGCGAACACCGGGGAGCTGTTTTTT.

The V call is TRBV7-8, the J call TRBJ2-7; 14 nucleotides agree with TRBD2. This CDR3 comprises 15 residues. CDR1 and CDR2 from the germline V gene are SGHVS and FQNEAQ. The J segment lost 6 bases and the V segment lost 6 bases, leaving 7 bases of the junction unmatched. The CDR3 reads CASSYGTSGRSEQYF. The CDR3, as DNA: TGTGCCAGCAGTTATGGGACTAGCGGGAGATCCGAGCAGTACTTC.

The V gene is TRBV5-5, the J gene TRBJ1-3, with 8 nucleotides matching TRBD1. The V gene end was trimmed by 4 bases and the J gene end by 4 bases; junction bases not matched to a gene: 4. This CDR3 comprises 14 residues. From germline, CDR1 is SGHKS and CDR2 YYEKEE (reference sequence). CDR3 bases: TGTGCCAGCAGCCAAGGGACAGGAGGAAACACCATATATTTT. Its translation is CASSQGTGGNTIYF. The variable domain in full, with the rest retrieved from reference TRBV5-5 and TRBJ1-3, is DAGVTQSPTHLIKTRGQQVTLRCSPISGHKSVSWYQQVLGQGPQFIFQYYEKEERGRGNFPDRFSARQFPNYSSELNVNALLLGDSALYLCASSQGTGGNTIYFGEGSWLTVV.

CDR3 DNA: TGTGCCAGCAGCTTAAACGGGGAGACCCAGTACTTC. Residues: CASSLNGETQYF. The chain employs TRBV5-6 and TRBJ2-5; D remains unclear. The CDR3 runs 12 residues. From germline, CDR1 is SGHDT and CDR2 YYEEEE. Trimming stripped 2 bases from V and 5 bases from J, with 7 bases between.

The chain uses TRBV4-1 and TRBJ2-1, with 7 bases aligning to TRBD2. The CDR3 is 15 residues long. Germline CDR1 reads MGHRA; CDR2 reads YSYEKL. With 2 bases clipped from V and 2 bases from J, the junction kept 3 bases outside the gene matches. The chain's CDR3 is CASSQLADAYNEQFF. The DNA of the CDR3 is TGCGCCAGCAGCCAACTAGCGGATGCCTACAATGAGCAGTTCTTC.

The rearrangement joins TRBV18 to TRBJ2-3; 12 bases agree with TRBD2. The trim removed 3 bases at V and 4 bases at J, leaving 5 bases unmatched. Germline assignment: CDR1 KGHSH and CDR2 LQKENI. The CDR3 totals 16 residues. The CDR3 loop reads CASSPGRLAGADTQYF. CDR3 bases: TGTGCCAGCTCACCGGGTCGACTAGCGGGAGCAGATACGCAGTATTTT.

The chain combines TRBV29-1 with TRBJ2-7, with 7 positions matching TRBD1. Per the germline V gene, CDR1 is SQVTM and CDR2 is ANQGSEA. There are 15 residues in the CDR3. J gave up 2 bases and V 0 bases, and 7 bases lay outside the gene matches. CDR3 loop: CSVEDRGTVTYEQYF. The DNA for the CDR3 is TGCAGCGTTGAAGATAGAGGGACAGTGACCTACGAGCAGTACTTC.

The chain is built from TRBV30 and TRBJ2-5; TRBD1 might be the D (5 bases). The V gene lost 0 bases and the J gene lost 4 bases, with 12 bases spanning the gap. CDR3 length: 14 amino acids. Per germline, CDR1 GTSNPN and CDR2 SVGIG (reference sequence). CDR3 protein: CAWSVSWGSETQYF. The CDR3 DNA follows: TGTGCCTGGAGTGTATCATGGGGCTCAGAGACCCAGTACTTC.

This chain joins TRBV5-1 and TRBJ2-3; 12 nucleotides match TRBD2. V trimming: 2 bases; J trimming: 4 bases; junction bases outside the gene matches: 5. CDR1 and CDR2 (germline): SGHRS, YFSETQ. CDR3 length: 16 amino acids. CDR3 coding DNA: TGCGCCAGCAGCTTCCTTCTAGCGGGAGGGCCAGATACGCAGTATTTT. The encoded protein is CASSFLLAGGPDTQYF.

The J gene is TRBJ2-7, the V gene TRBV25-1; D gene unclear. The CDR3 has 14 amino acids. The germline CDR1 and CDR2 sequences are MGHDK and SYGVNS. V was cut by 2 bases and J by 2 bases, with 10 bases left in between. The CDR3, as DNA: TGTGCCAGCAGTGAACTGCACGGAGCCTACGAGCAGTACTTC. Protein sequence: CASSELHGAYEQYF.

The chain couples TRBV5-1 to TRBJ1-4, with a possible D match to TRBD1 (6 bases). The CDR3 runs 17 residues. Deletions cut 4 bases from V and 6 bases from J, with 22 bases between. Germline CDR1 and CDR2: SGHRS and YFSETQ. The CDR3 region has the DNA TGCGCCAGCAGCCGTGACAAAACCGGGGGGCGCCATGAAAAACTGTTTTTT. It is translated as CASSRDKTGGRHEKLFF.

The chain joins TRBV18 to TRBJ2-7, with 7 bases matching TRBD1. The V and J ends lost 3 bases and 7 bases, in that order; junction bases with no gene match: 9. Germline CDR1 reads KGHSH; CDR2 reads LQKENI. This CDR3 contains 14 residues. The CDR3, as DNA: TGTGCCAGCTCACCTGACAGGGTATCGAGGGAGCAGTACTTC. Residues: CASSPDRVSREQYF.

V usage is TRBV29-1 and J usage is TRBJ2-2; TRBD2 is a possible D gene (6 bases). Trimming pared 4 bases from V and 8 bases from J, leaving 11 bases between. The CDR3 consists of 12 residues. CDR1 and CDR2 from the germline V gene are SQVTM and ANQGSEA. The CDR3 reads CSVVTGGGELFF. The CDR3 DNA follows: TGCAGCGTTGTAACCGGGGGAGGGGAGCTGTTTTTT.

The rearrangement links TRBV6-5 to TRBJ2-7; the D gene is possibly TRBD1 (5 bases). The germline CDR1 and CDR2 sequences are MNHEY and SVGAGI. Trimming removed 5 bases at V and 4 bases at J, with 15 bases between. The CDR3 has 14 amino acids. The CDR3 nucleotides read TGTGCCAGCAGTGACCAGGGCGCGTCGTACGAGCAGTACTTC. Amino acids: CASSDQGASYEQYF.

The CDR3 sequence is CASREDSRNTEAFF. CDR3 bases: TGTGCCAGCAGGGAGGACAGCAGAAACACTGAAGCTTTCTTT. The chain recombines TRBV6-6 with TRBJ1-1; possible D gene TRBD1, 6 bases. CDR1 and CDR2 (germline): MNHNY, SVGAGI (reference sequence). Trimming left V 6 bases short and J 2 bases short, with 13 bases between. The CDR3 runs 14 residues.

J is TRBJ2-7 and V is TRBV28; 7 positions agree with TRBD2. Germline CDR1 reads MDHEN; CDR2 reads SYDVKM. This CDR3 has 14 residues. V lost 4 bases to trimming and J lost 7 bases; unmatched junction nucleotides: 10. The CDR3 loop is CASSSGGSVGEQYF. In DNA, the CDR3 is TGTGCCAGCAGTTCCGGGGGGAGCGTGGGGGAGCAGTACTTC. The full variable domain, rest sourced from reference TRBV28 and TRBJ2-7, is DVKVTQSSRYLVKRTGEKVFLECVQDMDHENMFWYRQDPGLGLRLIYFSYDVKMKEKGDIPEGYSVSREKKERFSLILESASTNQTSMYLCASSSGGSVGEQYFGPGTRLTVT.

The chain uses TRBV7-9 and TRBJ2-1; D unclear. V lost 4 bases and J lost 14, with 18 bases in between. Germline CDR1 SEHNR, CDR2 FQNEAQ (reference sequence). This CDR3 is 13 amino acids long. CDR3 bases: TGTGCCAGCAGCTCCCGACTGACGAGCCCGGAGTTCTTC. It specifies CASSSRLTSPEFF.

As to this clone: At the DNA level, this CDR3 is encoded by other sequences in the same sample as well. In nucleotides, the CDR3 is TGTGCCAGCAGCCGGACCGGGGAGCTGTTTTTT. This translates into CASSRTGELFF. The chain recombines TRBV7-9 with TRBJ2-2; D ambiguous. In germline, CDR1 is SEHNR, CDR2 FQNEAQ (reference sequence). With 5 bases removed from V and 5 bases from J, the gap between germline ends came to 3 bases. The CDR3 extends over 11 amino acids.

This chain links TRBV27 with TRBJ1-3; D is perhaps TRBD1 (6 bases). Germline V gives CDR1 MNHEY, CDR2 SMNVEV (reference sequence). The ends were cut back, 5 bases at V and 4 bases at J, with 15 bases in the middle. The CDR3 length is 15 residues. CDR3 nucleotides: TGTGCCAGCAGTAAACAGGGTGCGGTCGGAAACACCATATATTTT. This encodes CASSKQGAVGNTIYF.

The DNA of the CDR3 is TGTGCCAGCAGTTTCGGGACTAGTAAAGGCAATGAGCAGTTCTTC. This gives the protein CASSFGTSKGNEQFF. The chain carries TRBV5-4 and TRBJ2-1; 8 nucleotides match TRBD2. Germline lookup yields CDR1 SGHNT and CDR2 YYREEE (reference sequence). The CDR3 has 15 residues. The V and J ends lost 5 bases and 6 bases, in that order; junction bases with no gene match: 10.

The V call is TRBV11-2, the J call TRBJ1-3; D perhaps matches TRBD1 (6 bases). The V end was cut by 4 bases, the J end by 2 bases, with 9 bases between. Per the germline V gene, CDR1 is SGHAT and CDR2 is FQNNGV. The CDR3 contains 14 residues. In DNA, the CDR3 is TGTGCCAGCAGCTACCCAGGGGCTGGAAACACCATATATTTT. Its protein product is CASSYPGAGNTIYF.

The genes are TRBV30 and TRBJ1-5, with D perhaps TRBD1 (5 bases). V lost 2 bases and J lost 6, with 11 bases in between. Per the germline V gene, CDR1 is GTSNPN and CDR2 is SVGIG (reference sequence). The CDR3 has 13 residues. The CDR3 loop reads CAWSLGDSQPQHF. The CDR3 DNA is TGTGCCTGGAGTCTAGGAGACAGTCAGCCCCAGCATTTT.

The gene calls are TRBV28 and TRBJ2-3, with no clear D. The CDR3 is 14 amino acids. The germline V gene encodes CDR1 MDHEN and CDR2 SYDVKM. V shed 2 bases and J shed 1 base, with 7 bases lying between them. This CDR3 reads CASSLGLGTDTQYF. CDR3 coding DNA: TGTGCCAGCAGTTTAGGCTTGGGCACAGATACGCAGTATTTT.

The chain carries TRBV7-2 and TRBJ2-5; D is undetermined. The J call could be wrong; TRBJ2-7 is a better fit for the DNA end. The CDR3 runs 12 residues. Per the germline V gene, CDR1 is SGHTA and CDR2 is FQGNSA. The CDR3 is CASSLVSYEQYF. The CDR3 nucleotides are TGTGCCAGCAGCTTAGTGTCCTACGAGCAGTACTTC.

The V call is TRBV14, the J call TRBJ2-1; D uncertain. Germline-derived CDR1 and CDR2 are SGHDN and FVKESK. Trimming took 4 bases from V and 8 from J, leaving 12 bases between them. The CDR3 is 13 amino acids. The CDR3 sequence is CASSLRARDEQFF. CDR3 nucleotides: TGTGCCAGCAGCCTCAGAGCCCGGGATGAGCAGTTCTTC.

This sequence joins TRBV19 and TRBJ2-7, with TRBD1 matching over 11 bases. Germline CDR1 LNHDA, CDR2 SQIVND (reference sequence). J was trimmed by 5 bases and V by 5 bases; bases with no gene match: 11. This CDR3 is built from 16 residues. CDR3 DNA sequence: TGTGCCAGTAGTCCGACCGGGACAGGGGGAGTAAACGAGCAGTACTTC. Translated: CASSPTGTGGVNEQYF.

The chain carries TRBV29-1 and TRBJ1-1; 9 positions agree with TRBD1. Trimming cost V 4 bases and J 5 bases; bases outside gene matches: 5. Germline CDR1 and CDR2: SQVTM and ANQGSEA. The CDR3 runs to 13 residues. The DNA for the CDR3 is TGCAGCGTTGTAACAGGGGGCTTTACTGAAGCTTTCTTT. This encodes CSVVTGGFTEAFF.

This chain connects TRBV28 to TRBJ2-7, with TRBD1 identical over 9 bases. Germline V CDR1 and CDR2: MDHEN, SYDVKM. V gave up 5 bases and J gave up 2 bases; unmatched junction bases: 4. This CDR3 has 14 amino acids. The CDR3 sequence is CASSRRDRAYEQYF. The CDR3 nucleotides read TGTGCCAGCAGTCGCCGGGACAGGGCCTACGAGCAGTACTTC.

The rearrangement joins TRBV19 to TRBJ1-5, with D hard to call. This CDR3 is built from 14 residues. Germline assignment: CDR1 LNHDA and CDR2 SQIVND (reference sequence). V dropped 3 bases and J dropped 6 bases, with 12 bases sitting between them. CDR3 nucleotide sequence: TGTGCCAGTAGTATCATCGGGGATAGTCAGCCCCAGCATTTT. It encodes CASSIIGDSQPQHF.

Written as DNA, the CDR3 is TGTGCCAGCAGCCTAACCGGACAGGGGAGAGGCGAGCAGTACTTC. Its protein is CASSLTGQGRGEQYF. This chain uses TRBV13 with TRBJ2-7, with 9 positions matching TRBD1. From germline, CDR1 is PRHDT and CDR2 FYEKMQ (reference sequence). This CDR3 is built from 15 residues. The V segment lost 5 bases and the J segment 6 bases; nucleotides outside the gene matches: 11.

The chain couples TRBV6-5 to TRBJ1-2, with D unclear. Trimming stripped 6 bases from V and 0 bases from J, with 11 bases between. The V gene's germline CDR1 is MNHEY and CDR2 SVGAGI. The CDR3 runs to 14 residues. The CDR3 sequence: CASSARTPNYGYTF. The CDR3 coding sequence is TGTGCCAGCAGCGCCCGCACTCCTAACTATGGCTACACCTTC.